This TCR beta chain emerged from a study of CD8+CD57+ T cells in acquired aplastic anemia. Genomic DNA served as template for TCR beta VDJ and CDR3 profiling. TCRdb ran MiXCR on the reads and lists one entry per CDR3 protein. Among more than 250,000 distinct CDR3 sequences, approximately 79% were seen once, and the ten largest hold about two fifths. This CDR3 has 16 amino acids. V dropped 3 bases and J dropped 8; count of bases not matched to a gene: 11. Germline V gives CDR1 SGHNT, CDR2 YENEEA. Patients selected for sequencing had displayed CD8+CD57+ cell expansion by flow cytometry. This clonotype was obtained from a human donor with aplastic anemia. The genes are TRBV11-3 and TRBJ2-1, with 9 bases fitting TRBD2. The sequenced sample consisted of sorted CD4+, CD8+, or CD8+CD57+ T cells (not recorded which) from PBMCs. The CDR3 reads CASSFDRSGRSDEQFF. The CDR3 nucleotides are TGTGCCAGCAGCTTTGATAGGAGCGGGAGGAGCGATGAGCAGTTCTTC.